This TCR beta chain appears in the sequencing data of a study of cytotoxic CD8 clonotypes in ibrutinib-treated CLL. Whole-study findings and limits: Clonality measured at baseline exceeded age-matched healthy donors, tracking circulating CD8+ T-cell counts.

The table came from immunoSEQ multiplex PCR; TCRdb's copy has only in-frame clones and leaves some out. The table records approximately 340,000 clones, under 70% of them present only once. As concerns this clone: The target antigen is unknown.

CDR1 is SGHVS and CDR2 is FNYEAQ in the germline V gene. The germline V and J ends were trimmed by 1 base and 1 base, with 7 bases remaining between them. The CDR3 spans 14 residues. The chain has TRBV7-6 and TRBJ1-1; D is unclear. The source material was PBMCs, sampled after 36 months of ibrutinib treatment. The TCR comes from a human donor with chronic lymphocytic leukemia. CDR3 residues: CASSLVEGNTEAFF. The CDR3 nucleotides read TGTGCCAGCAGCTTAGTGGAGGGGAACACTGAAGCTTTCTTT. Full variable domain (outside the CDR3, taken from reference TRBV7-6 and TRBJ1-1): GAGVSQSPRYKVTKRGQDVALRCDPISGHVSLYWYRQALGQGPEFLTYFNYEAQQDKSGLPNDRFSAERPEGSISTLTIQRTEQRDSAMYRCASSLVEGNTEAFFGQGTRLTVV.